This TCR beta chain was recovered during a study of vaccination and CD4 T cells after COVID-19. Study-level information: At a median around 65 days (range 14 to 241) after dose two, post-vaccine samples were obtained. The stimulating agents, overlapping spike peptides, came from SARS-CoV-2, HCoV-NL63, HCoV-OC43 and HCoV-229E. Study conclusions and caveats: The median count of SARS-CoV-2-reactive clonotypes rose from roughly 21 to 40, not significantly.

Sequenced with the Oncomine TCR Beta short-read assay was DNA taken from cultured CD4+ T cells. TCRdb re-analysed the PCR reads in MiXCR, keeping a single row per CDR3 protein. The sample lists several thousand distinct CDR3 sequences; roughly two fifths were seen once. Sample treatment: 10-day PBMC culture with coronavirus spike peptide pools or control peptides (ViraFEST assay). Positive tests by PCR, dated March to December 2020, predated US Alpha, Beta and Delta variants. This clonotype was seen a handful of times. What it recognizes is unknown. V was clipped by 6 bases and J by 3 bases, with 5 bases between them. CDR1 is MRHNA, CDR2 SNTAGT, per germline. The CDR3 sequence is 11 residues long.

The genes are TRBV6-4 and TRBJ2-5, with D unresolved. This TCR came from a human donor who had recovered from COVID-19. Sequencing was done on a sample of CD4+ T cells from blood, cultured in vitro. CDR3 sequence: CASRPEETQYF. CDR3 DNA: TGTGCCAGCAGGCCCGAAGAGACCCAGTACTTC.